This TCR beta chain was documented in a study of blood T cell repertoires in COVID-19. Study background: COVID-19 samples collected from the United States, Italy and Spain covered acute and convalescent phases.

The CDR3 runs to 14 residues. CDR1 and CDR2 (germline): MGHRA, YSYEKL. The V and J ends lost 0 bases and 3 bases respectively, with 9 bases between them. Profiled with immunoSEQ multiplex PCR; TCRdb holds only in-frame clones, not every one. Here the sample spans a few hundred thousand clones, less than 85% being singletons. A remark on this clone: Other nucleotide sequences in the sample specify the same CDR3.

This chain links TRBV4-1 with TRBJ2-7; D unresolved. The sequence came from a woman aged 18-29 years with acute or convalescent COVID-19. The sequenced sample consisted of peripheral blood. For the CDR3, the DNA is TGCGCCAGCAGCCAAGATCGAGGCGGCTACGAGCAGTACTTC. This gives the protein CASSQDRGGYEQYF.